This T cell receptor beta chain was identified in a study of regulatory T cells in long-lasting Graves disease. Regarding the study as a whole: Graves' patients with persistent disease showed TCR diversity lower than patients newly diagnosed. Persistent patients had more shared public clonotypes (2,741) than new patients (966).

Libraries of TCR beta came from iRepertoire HTBI primers plus Arm-PCR of CDR3 regions. One entry per CDR3 protein results from TCRdb running MiXCR on the multiplex PCR reads. The sample holds roughly 420,000 distinct CDR3 sequences, 13% to 15% seen once. Time point specified: newly diagnosed GD, antithyroid drugs for less than 3 months. Making the TCR library involved RNA that had been extracted from PBMCs. This clonotype was seen ten or more times. Its specificity is not known. With 10 bases removed from V and 6 bases from J, the gap between germline ends came to 23 bases. Germline V gene lookup returns CDR1 SGHRS and CDR2 YFSETQ. CDR3 length: 14 amino acids. The sample was also reused in another study, on T cells in Graves' hyperthyroidism and ophthalmopathy. That investigation notes: Stability of Graves' hyperthyroidism was defined as absent ophthalmopathy progression within 18 months. Expanded thyroid clonotypes (above 0.001) were mostly also found in blood.

The source material was peripheral blood mononuclear cells (PBMCs), sampled at new diagnosis, from a patient treated with antithyroid drugs. The chain couples TRBV5-1 to TRBJ2-7; perhaps D is TRBD1 or TRBD2 (5 bases each). This TCR came from a woman between 45 and 65 years old with Graves disease. The CDR3 sequence is CASQPKGTSLEQYF. Here the CDR3 DNA reads TGCGCCTCCCAGCCGAAGGGGACCTCCCTCGAGCAGTACTTC.